This note documents a single T cell receptor (beta chain) sequence. The data originate from a study of blood T cell repertoires in COVID-19. Study information: COVID-19 samples collected from the United States, Italy and Spain covered acute and convalescent phases. The analysed material was cDNA or gDNA that came from T cells, B-cell-depleted T cells, or PBMCs.

Method: immunoSEQ multiplex PCR; TCRdb's copy keeps in-frame clones and lacks some. The sample holds over 300,000 clones, roughly nine tenths seen once. Input material: peripheral blood. The receptor's source is a middle-aged man with acute or convalescent COVID-19.

CDR3 in DNA: TGTGCCTGGATGAGGCCGGGGATCTACGAGCAGTACTTC. Protein product: CAWMRPGIYEQYF. The chain recombines TRBV30 with TRBJ2-7; a possible D gene is TRBD2 (5 bases). V was trimmed by 4 bases and J by 3 bases, leaving 13 bases between them. CDR1 is GTSNPN, CDR2 SVGIG, per germline (reference sequence). This CDR3 comprises 13 residues.